The next 12 T cell receptor beta chains were all read from a single sample in a study of cytomegalovirus exposure and HLA in healthy donors. This table comes from immunoSEQ multiplex PCR, and its TCRdb copy is limited to in-frame clones, with some not included. Altogether about 110,000 clones are present, about 88% being singletons, with the ten largest covering 1.8%. The sequenced sample was PBMCs. These receptors were obtained from a woman aged 18-29 years in good health and CMV-seropositive.

The chain recombines TRBV7-6 with TRBJ2-1; D might be TRBD2 (7 bases). V lost 7 bases and J 9 bases, leaving 16 bases between the germline ends. The CDR3 sequence is 13 residues long. Germline CDR1 is SGHVS and CDR2 is FNYEAQ. The CDR3 nucleotides read TGTGCCAGCAACGATGCGGGGGCAAGTGAGCAGTTCTTC. Protein sequence: CASNDAGASEQFF.

The V and J genes are TRBV15 and TRBJ1-5; TRBD1 is a possible D gene (6 bases). Trimming stripped 7 bases from V and 2 bases from J, with 15 bases between. The germline CDR1 and CDR2 sequences are LNHNV and YYDKDF (reference sequence). CDR3 length: 15 amino acids. The CDR3 loop reads CATKREGGGNQPQHF. CDR3 nucleotides: TGTGCCACCAAACGAGAAGGGGGAGGCAATCAGCCCCAGCATTTT.

This sequence joins TRBV27 and TRBJ2-7, with TRBD2 matching over 8 bases. CDR1 and CDR2 from the germline V gene are MNHEY and SMNVEV (reference sequence). This CDR3 has 15 residues. V dropped 3 bases and J dropped 4; count of bases not matched to a gene: 8. The CDR3 region has the DNA TGTGCCAGCAGTTTTGAACGGGGGGGTAAATACGAGCAGTACTTC. As protein: CASSFERGGKYEQYF.

This clone was found once. V usage is TRBV28 and J usage is TRBJ1-4; unclear D gene. Trimming took 8 bases from V and 4 from J, leaving 14 bases between them. Per the germline V gene, CDR1 is MDHEN and CDR2 is SYDVKM. The CDR3 is 14 residues long. This CDR3 reads CASVSAASNEKLFF. CDR3 DNA sequence: TGTGCCAGCGTTTCGGCAGCTAGTAATGAAAAACTGTTTTTT. Full variable domain (remainder filled in from reference TRBV28 and TRBJ1-4): DVKVTQSSRYLVKRTGEKVFLECVQDMDHENMFWYRQDPGLGLRLIYFSYDVKMKEKGDIPEGYSVSREKKERFSLILESASTNQTSMYLCASVSAASNEKLFFGSGTQLSVL.

CDR3 loop: CATSQGRTGELFF. In DNA form, the CDR3 reads TGTGCCACCAGTCAGGGGAGAACCGGGGAGCTGTTTTTT. The rearrangement links TRBV15 to TRBJ2-2; maybe TRBD1 (6 bases). CDR1 and CDR2 from the germline V gene are LNHNV and YYDKDF (reference sequence). V was pared by 6 bases and J by 5 bases, with 10 bases between. This CDR3 comprises 13 residues. Combining the CDR3 with reference TRBV15 and TRBJ2-2 gives the whole variable domain DAMVIQNPRYQVTQFGKPVTLSCSQTLNHNVMYWYQQKSSQAPKLLFHYYDKDFNNEADTPDNFQSRRPNTSFCFLDIRSPGLGDTAMYLCATSQGRTGELFFGEGSRLTVL.

This clone has a handful of counts. The chain recombines TRBV7-8 with TRBJ1-2; D perhaps matches TRBD1 (6 bases). Germline V gene sequence: CDR1 SGHVS, CDR2 FQNEAQ. V lost 5 bases and J 4 bases, leaving 17 bases between the germline ends. CDR3 length: 15 amino acids. The CDR3 loop is CASSLTGKMGYGYTF. As DNA, the CDR3 is TGTGCCAGCAGCCTTACAGGGAAAATGGGCTATGGCTACACCTTC. Combining the CDR3 with reference TRBV7-8 and TRBJ1-2 gives the whole variable domain GAGVSQSPRYKVAKRGQDVALRCDPISGHVSLFWYQQALGQGPEFLTYFQNEAQLDKSGLPSDRFFAERPEGSVSTLKIQRTQQEDSAVYLCASSLTGKMGYGYTFGSGTRLTVV.

This clone is a singleton in its sample. J is TRBJ1-2 and V is TRBV29-1; perhaps TRBD1 as D (5 bases). The CDR3 sequence is 13 residues long. V dropped 0 bases and J dropped 5 bases, with 10 bases sitting between them. Germline V CDR1 and CDR2: SQVTM, ANQGSEA. CDR3 loop: CSVEDTGLYGYTF. The CDR3 DNA is TGCAGCGTTGAAGATACAGGCTTATATGGCTACACCTTC.

The chain employs TRBV7-6 and TRBJ2-3; D is possibly TRBD2 (6 bases). The CDR3 runs 12 residues. The V gene lost 5 bases and the J gene lost 6 bases, with 9 bases spanning the gap. Germline V CDR1 and CDR2: SGHVS, FNYEAQ. The DNA for the CDR3 is TGTGCCAGCAGCCTCAGCGGGGATACGCAGTATTTT. This translates into CASSLSGDTQYF.

The chain has TRBV11-2 and TRBJ2-4; D perhaps matches TRBD1 (6 bases). In germline, CDR1 is SGHAT, CDR2 FQNNGV. CDR3 length: 18 amino acids. Trimming stripped 2 bases from V and 2 bases from J, with 19 bases between. The CDR3 region is CASSLMELAGATKNIQYF. The CDR3 region has the DNA TGTGCCAGCAGCTTAATGGAATTGGCAGGGGCTACCAAAAACATTCAGTACTTC.

The CDR3 DNA sequence: TGTGCCAGCAGCTTAGCAGAGAACTATGGCTACACCTTC. Protein product: CASSLAENYGYTF. The V call is TRBV7-9, the J call TRBJ1-2; D uncertain. CDR3 size: 13 residues. V gave up 0 bases and J gave up 2 bases, with 4 bases separating them. Germline assignment: CDR1 SEHNR and CDR2 FQNEAQ (reference sequence). Filled out from reference TRBV7-9 and TRBJ1-2, the complete variable domain reads DTGVSQNPRHKITKRGQNVTFRCDPISEHNRLYWYRQTLGQGPEFLTYFQNEAQLEKSRLLSDRFSAERPKGSFSTLEIQRTEQGDSAMYLCASSLAENYGYTFGSGTRLTVV.

V and J are TRBV18 and TRBJ1-5, with 7 positions matching TRBD1. After removal of 0 bases from V and 3 bases from J, the junction contained 8 bases not matched to a gene. This CDR3 is built from 17 residues. Germline V gene lookup returns CDR1 KGHSH and CDR2 LQKENI. CDR3 protein: CASSPPGTAAYNQPQHF. CDR3 coding DNA: TGTGCCAGCTCACCACCGGGGACAGCTGCTTACAATCAGCCCCAGCATTTT.

V is TRBV5-4 and J is TRBJ2-1; TRBD1 matches 9 bases. CDR3 length equals 14 residues. V was pared by 2 bases and J by 5 bases, with 2 bases of the junction left unmatched. CDR1 SGHNT and CDR2 YYREEE come from the germline V gene (reference sequence). Here the CDR3 reads CASSFRDRDNEQFF. The CDR3 DNA follows: TGTGCCAGCAGCTTCCGGGACAGGGACAATGAGCAGTTCTTC. The complete variable domain, with remaining parts taken from reference TRBV5-4 and TRBJ2-1, reads ETGVTQSPTHLIKTRGQQVTLRCSSQSGHNTVSWYQQALGQGPQFIFQYYREEENGRGNFPPRFSGLQFPNYSSELNVNALELDDSALYLCASSFRDRDNEQFFGPGTRLTVL.